The text below deals with one T cell receptor (beta chain). Its antigen is unknown. The data belong to a study of T cell responses to AZD1222 COVID-19 vaccine. Study details: Second-dose groups at about 4 or about 12 weeks were pooled.

Study findings and constraints: The reported proportion of spike-specific TCRs targeting unmutated variant regions was nearly half. Two AZD1222 administrations were followed by greater Spike-specific TCR breadth and depth. Spike was spanned by vaccine-associated CD4 TCRs, which were dominant at 160-218 and 743-854.

With 4 bases removed from V and 0 bases from J, the gap between germline ends came to 4 bases. CDR3 length equals 13 residues. CDR1 is SGHNT, CDR2 YENEEA, per germline. Measured with immunoSEQ multiplex PCR; TCRdb has only the in-frame clones, and not every one. The repertoire holds 150,000 or so clones, with around 90% as singletons. The sequence derives from an adult in good health. The starting material was peripheral blood, obtained on day 0 of AZD1222 vaccination. V usage is TRBV11-3 and J usage is TRBJ1-3; D gene uncertain. This CDR3 is CASSSASGNTIYF. CDR3 in DNA: TGTGCCAGCAGCTCCGCCTCTGGAAACACCATATATTTT.